The entry below describes one T cell receptor (beta chain). Its cognate antigen is unknown. Other nucleotide sequences in the sample specify the same CDR3. V shed 2 bases and J shed 2 bases, with 10 bases lying between them. The CDR3 extends over 15 amino acids. The germline V gene encodes CDR1 MNHNY and CDR2 SVGAGI (reference sequence). The sample originates from a study of T cell responses to AZD1222 COVID-19 vaccine. Study-level findings and limits: Only a handful of AZD1222 recipients, about six in all, had baseline seropositivity. Nearly half of spike-specific TCRs reportedly target unmutated variant regions. Sampling that yielded the repertoires occurred only after the peak T cell response.

The protocol was immunoSEQ multiplex PCR, while the TCRdb copy is restricted to in-frame clones and leaves out a portion. The sample carries 190,000 or so clones, under 95% recorded once. V usage is TRBV6-6 and J usage is TRBJ1-5; D call uncertain. The source material was peripheral blood, sampled 28 days after the second AZD1222 dose. The source is an adult who received the AZD1222 COVID-19 vaccine. The CDR3 loop is CASSYRVVGNQPQHF. The CDR3 DNA reads TGTGCCAGCAGTTACAGGGTGGTCGGCAATCAGCCCCAGCATTTT.